The 7 T cell receptor beta chains in this list originate from one sample, sequenced in a study of blood T cell repertoires in COVID-19. The assay was immunoSEQ multiplex PCR, and TCRdb's table has in-frame clones only and misses some. This repertoire shows about 300,000 clones, about 90% found once; its top ten account for less than 6%. Specimen: PBMCs or T cells enriched from blood (not recorded which). Receptors originate from a woman aged 25-40 years who had recovered from COVID-19.

This chain links TRBV4-2 with TRBJ1-2, with D unresolved. The CDR3 consists of 13 residues. The V gene's germline CDR1 is LGHNA and CDR2 YNFKEQ. Trimming removed 3 bases from V and 6 bases from J, with 11 bases in between. The CDR3 region has the DNA TGTGCCAGCAGCCAGGGCGGGATCCATGGCTACACCTTC. Translated, it gives CASSQGGIHGYTF.

The chain links TRBV29-1 to TRBJ1-2, with a tentative D call TRBD1 (5 bases). Trimming stripped 3 bases from V and 0 bases from J, with 8 bases between. Germline V lookup: CDR1 SQVTM, CDR2 ANQGSEA. The CDR3 is 13 amino acids. CDR3 DNA: TGCAGCGTTGAGTACAGGCCTAACTATGGCTACACCTTC. It specifies CSVEYRPNYGYTF.

The rearrangement links TRBV7-2 to TRBJ1-6, with 7 bases identical to TRBD1. This CDR3 region has 13 residues. Germline V gives CDR1 SGHTA, CDR2 FQGNSA. Losses at the gene ends were 5 bases for V and 14 bases for J; bases not matched to a gene: 9. The CDR3 sequence is CASSQGTDNSLHF. CDR3 bases: TGTGCCAGCAGCCAAGGGACAGACAATTCCCTCCACTTT.

The rearrangement uses TRBV14 and TRBJ1-2, with 7 bases that match TRBD1. CDR3 size: 14 residues. Looked up from germline, CDR1 is SGHDN and CDR2 is FVKESK. Unmatched junction bases numbered 9, after V lost 3 bases and J lost 8 bases. CDR3 protein: CASSHRQGVLGYTF. The CDR3 region has the DNA TGTGCCAGCAGCCACCGACAGGGTGTATTGGGCTACACCTTC.

J is TRBJ1-3 and V is TRBV9, with D tentatively TRBD1 (5 bases). Trimming pared 1 base from V and 0 bases from J, leaving 11 bases between. This CDR3 is 16 amino acids long. Looked up from germline, CDR1 is SGDLS and CDR2 is YYNGEE. Written as DNA, the CDR3 is TGTGCCAGCAGCGTAATGGACACGAGCTCTGGAAACACCATATATTTT. Encoded protein: CASSVMDTSSGNTIYF.

This clone was counted a few times. This chain joins TRBV5-1 and TRBJ1-1, with TRBD1 as a possible D gene (6 bases). The germline V and J ends were trimmed by 4 bases and 0 bases, with 10 bases remaining between them. Germline CDR1 is SGHRS and CDR2 is YFSETQ. The CDR3 has 14 residues. CDR3 residues: CASSATGMNTEAFF. The CDR3 region has the DNA TGCGCCAGCAGCGCGACAGGCATGAACACTGAAGCTTTCTTT.

The chain is built from TRBV5-1 and TRBJ2-1; 8 bases fit TRBD1. The CDR3 contains 15 residues. In germline, CDR1 is SGHRS, CDR2 YFSETQ. The V and J ends lost 0 bases and 7 bases, in that order; junction bases with no gene match: 6. The CDR3 loop reads CASSLATGAANEQFF. The CDR3 bases are TGCGCCAGCAGCTTGGCGACAGGGGCAGCTAATGAGCAGTTCTTC.